The 2 T cell receptor beta chains below were found in one sample sequenced in a study of shared clonotypes between healthy human individuals. Measured with immunoSEQ multiplex PCR; TCRdb has only the in-frame clones, and not every one. The sample has under 2.5 million clones; 92% are singletons. The sample comprised naive CD4+ T cells from PBMCs. Subset denoted: CD45RA+ positively selected. Receptors were obtained from a man between 18 and 35 years old in good health. Some clones in this sample may be carry-over from other donors' samples.

V gene TRBV6-4 combines with J gene TRBJ2-7, with TRBD1 matching over 7 bases. This CDR3 has 13 residues. Germline V CDR1 and CDR2: MRHNA, SNTAGT. The V segment lost 4 bases and the J segment 6 bases; nucleotides outside the gene matches: 6. The CDR3 nucleotides read TGTGCCAGCAGTGCCAGACAGGGAGTCGAGCAGTACTTC. Encoded protein: CASSARQGVEQYF.

The J gene is TRBJ2-7, the V gene TRBV5-5; 8 nucleotides match TRBD1. There are 14 residues in the CDR3. Per the germline V gene, CDR1 is SGHKS and CDR2 is YYEKEE (reference sequence). V shed 3 bases and J 4 bases; nucleotides not matched to a gene: 6. The CDR3 is CASSYGQGKYEQYF. The CDR3 DNA reads as TGTGCCAGCAGCTACGGACAGGGTAAATACGAGCAGTACTTC.